This T cell receptor (beta chain) was identified in a study of human T cells and chemical hapten exposure. Broader study findings: All donors were alopecia patients, so their immunity may differ from that of healthy people. Counts of TCRs expanded at PT1 correlated positively with patch test score.

MiXCR, applied by TCRdb to the RACE reads, yields one record per CDR3 protein. The sample holds 100,000 to 150,000 distinct CDR3 sequences, roughly 14% seen once. The length of the CDR3 is 13 residues. Per the germline V gene, CDR1 is SEHNR and CDR2 is FQNEAQ (reference sequence). With 4 bases removed from V and 8 bases from J, the gap between germline ends came to 14 bases. This clonotype has only a few counts. Its matching antigen is unknown. As to time point: pre-sensitization, week 0. Treatment in this sample: therapeutic diphenylcyclopropenone sensitization with weekly scalp DPC. Unfractionated whole blood was the source of the extracted total RNA.

The genes are TRBV7-9 and TRBJ2-5; the D is unclear. The origin of this receptor is a woman in her late teens or twenties with alopecia areata. Some clones in this sample may be carry-over from other donors' samples. Sequencing was performed on whole blood, taken in connection with sensitization to the hapten diphenylcyclopropenone (DPC). The CDR3 protein is CASSSGDWGTQYF. DNA for the CDR3: TGTGCCAGCAGCTCCGGAGACTGGGGAACCCAGTACTTC. Combining the CDR3 with reference TRBV7-9 and TRBJ2-5 gives the whole variable domain DTGVSQNPRHKITKRGQNVTFRCDPISEHNRLYWYRQTLGQGPEFLTYFQNEAQLEKSRLLSDRFSAERPKGSFSTLEIQRTEQGDSAMYLCASSSGDWGTQYFGPGTRLLVL.